A single sample gave rise to the 30 T cell receptor beta chains below, sequenced in a study of a mutant IDH1 vaccine in newly diagnosed glioma. Their cognate antigens are unknown. Profiling relied on immunoSEQ multiplex PCR, and the TCRdb table lists in-frame clones only, not all of them. Of roughly 40,000 clones listed, approximately 90% were seen once; the top ten hold about 3.9%. As to time point: week 23, last vaccination. The study gave 300 ug of mutant IDH1 20-mer peptide per vaccine dose, with topical imiquimod. This specimen consisted of PBMCs, obtained from a glioma patient whose treatment included an IDH1 peptide vaccine. Source of these receptors: a man aged 50 or older with glioma.

The gene calls are TRBV9 and TRBJ2-1; D is perhaps TRBD2 (5 bases). CDR1 and CDR2 from the germline V gene are SGDLS and YYNGEE. This CDR3 contains 14 residues. The ends were cut back, 0 bases at V and 12 bases at J, with 16 bases in the middle. The CDR3 here is CASSVADGERGQFF. CDR3 DNA: TGTGCCAGCAGCGTAGCTGACGGAGAACGGGGGCAGTTCTTC.

The CDR3 is CASSQGGQGAYEQYF. In DNA form, the CDR3 reads TGCGCCAGCAGCCAAGGGGGACAGGGGGCTTACGAGCAGTACTTC. V usage is TRBV4-1 and J usage is TRBJ2-7; 12 bases line up with TRBD1. CDR3 length equals 15 residues. J was trimmed by 4 bases and V by 1 base; bases with no gene match: 2. Germline lookup yields CDR1 MGHRA and CDR2 YSYEKL.

The rearrangement joins TRBV28 to TRBJ1-5; D not resolved. Germline V gene sequence: CDR1 MDHEN, CDR2 SYDVKM. The CDR3 runs 15 residues. The V gene lost 2 bases and the J gene lost 5 bases, with 13 bases spanning the gap. The chain's CDR3 is CASSLLQDPHQPQHF. As DNA, the CDR3 is TGTGCCAGCAGTTTACTGCAAGACCCCCATCAGCCCCAGCATTTT.

The rearrangement uses TRBV20-1 and TRBJ2-1; D not resolved. The CDR3 has 11 amino acids. Trimming left V 4 bases short and J 9 bases short, with 10 bases between. Germline CDR1 and CDR2: DFQATT and SNEGSKA (reference sequence). The CDR3 DNA is TGCAGTGCTACTAGTCCTGGTGAGCAGTTCTTC. It is translated as CSATSPGEQFF.

V gene TRBV19 combines with J gene TRBJ2-3; D unresolved. Germline V gene sequence: CDR1 LNHDA, CDR2 SQIVND (reference sequence). The CDR3 runs to 12 residues. Trimming removed 8 bases at V and 5 bases at J, with 11 bases between. This CDR3 reads CASRVSGDTQYF. For the CDR3, the DNA is TGTGCCAGTCGCGTTTCTGGAGATACGCAGTATTTT.

The gene calls are TRBV5-1 and TRBJ1-6, with no clear D. The germline gives CDR1 SGHRS, CDR2 YFSETQ. Between the trimmed V and J ends, which lost 4 bases and 9 bases, there was a span of 8 bases. The CDR3 spans 12 residues. CDR3 DNA sequence: TGCGCCAGCAGCCTTAACTCTTCACCCCTCCACTTT. It codes for CASSLNSSPLHF.

The V gene is TRBV7-9, the J gene TRBJ2-3; perhaps TRBD2 as D (5 bases). V was pared by 1 base and J by 6 bases, with 14 bases between. This CDR3 has 15 amino acids. Germline V gene data show CDR1 as SEHNR and CDR2 as FQNEAQ (reference sequence). The CDR3 region is CASSLVGRAADTQYF. The CDR3 region has the DNA TGTGCCAGCAGCTTAGTAGGGCGGGCAGCGGATACGCAGTATTTT.

The chain combines TRBV27 with TRBJ1-6, with TRBD1 matching 9 bases. The V and J ends lost 4 bases and 9 bases, in that order; junction bases with no gene match: 7. Germline V gives CDR1 MNHEY, CDR2 SMNVEV (reference sequence). The CDR3 is 15 residues long. CDR3 sequence (DNA): TGTGCCAGCAGTTCGCGGACAGGGGCCCCTTCACCCCTCCACTTT. Its protein product is CASSSRTGAPSPLHF.

The chain joins TRBV9 to TRBJ1-6, with a weak D call TRBD1 (6 bases). The CDR3 consists of 15 residues. The V gene's germline CDR1 is SGDLS and CDR2 YYNGEE. Trimming stripped 5 bases from V and 6 bases from J, with 15 bases between. CDR3 DNA: TGTGCCAGCAGTCGAACAGGGTCGGTTAATTCACCCCTCCACTTT. It specifies CASSRTGSVNSPLHF.

V and J are TRBV19 and TRBJ1-2; 8 bases are a match to TRBD1. The CDR3 sequence is 15 residues long. The germline gives CDR1 LNHDA, CDR2 SQIVND (reference sequence). Trimming removed 1 base from V and 4 bases from J; junction bases left unmatched: 5. CDR3 loop: CASSIGGTGSYGYTF. CDR3 in DNA: TGTGCCAGTAGTATAGGAGGGACAGGCAGCTATGGCTACACCTTC.

The CDR3 sequence is CASSIAQQGQTQYF. CDR3 DNA: TGTGCCAGTAGTATAGCACAACAAGGGCAGACCCAGTACTTC. This sequence joins TRBV19 and TRBJ2-5; D ambiguous. The CDR3 contains 14 residues. With 1 base removed from V and 6 bases from J, the gap between germline ends came to 12 bases. The germline gives CDR1 LNHDA, CDR2 SQIVND (reference sequence). The variable domain in full, completed from reference TRBV19 and TRBJ2-5, reads DGGITQSPKYLFRKEGQNVTLSCEQNLNHDAMYWYRQDPGQGLRLIYYSQIVNDFQKGDIAEGYSVSREKKESFPLTVTSAQKNPTAFYLCASSIAQQGQTQYFGPGTRLLVL.

The J gene is TRBJ1-6, the V gene TRBV28, with D perhaps matching TRBD1 (5 bases). Per the germline V gene, CDR1 is MDHEN and CDR2 is SYDVKM. Trimming stripped 5 bases from V and 2 bases from J, with 13 bases between. This CDR3 is built from 16 residues. CDR3 nucleotides: TGTGCCAGCAGTACGACAGCTTTCCCCTATAATTCACCCCTCCACTTT. The encoded protein is CASSTTAFPYNSPLHF.

The chain joins TRBV7-6 to TRBJ1-2; TRBD1 matches 11 bases. With 5 bases clipped from V and 5 bases from J, the junction kept 7 bases outside the gene matches. CDR3 length: 15 amino acids. Looked up from germline, CDR1 is SGHVS and CDR2 is FNYEAQ. The CDR3 is CASSPGTGGWYGYTF. The CDR3 nucleotides read TGTGCCAGCAGCCCCGGGACAGGGGGGTGGTATGGCTACACCTTC.

The chain is built from TRBV7-2 and TRBJ2-2, with unresolved D. Germline loops: CDR1 SGHTA, CDR2 FQGNSA. The V and J ends lost 7 bases and 4 bases respectively, with 13 bases between them. CDR3 length: 14 residues. The CDR3 nucleotides read TGTGCCAGCACCCTAACGTGGACCACCGGGGAGCTGTTTTTT. This sequence encodes CASTLTWTTGELFF.

The gene calls are TRBV4-1 and TRBJ2-2, with 11 nucleotides matching TRBD2. V shed 4 bases and J 0 bases; nucleotides not matched to a gene: 4. The CDR3 runs to 17 residues. The germline gives CDR1 MGHRA, CDR2 YSYEKL. This CDR3 reads CASSLRLAGSNTGELFF. CDR3 sequence (DNA): TGCGCCAGCAGCCTTAGACTAGCGGGGTCGAACACCGGGGAGCTGTTTTTT.

The chain is built from TRBV7-6 and TRBJ1-1, with D perhaps TRBD1 (5 bases). V dropped 5 bases and J dropped 4 bases, with 17 bases sitting between them. The CDR3 totals 15 residues. CDR1 and CDR2 (germline): SGHVS, FNYEAQ. DNA of the CDR3: TGTGCCAGCAGCGGGGGGGGTCGGAGTGGCACTGAAGCTTTCTTT. This codes for CASSGGGRSGTEAFF.

The chain recombines TRBV19 with TRBJ2-1, with 10 positions matching TRBD2. There are 16 residues in the CDR3. Germline CDR1 is LNHDA and CDR2 is SQIVND (reference sequence). The V and J ends lost 4 bases and 9 bases, in that order; junction bases with no gene match: 12. CDR3 nucleotide sequence: TGTGCCAGTAGTACCCTGAAGGCTAGCGGGAGTATTGAGCAGTTCTTC. It translates to CASSTLKASGSIEQFF.

The V call is TRBV18, the J call TRBJ1-3; the D is unclear. The CDR3 sequence is 15 residues long. Trimming took off 2 bases at V and 1 base at J, with 9 bases between the two ends. Germline V gene data show CDR1 as KGHSH and CDR2 as LQKENI. The CDR3 reads CASSPSKISGNTIYF. The CDR3, as DNA: TGTGCCAGCTCACCATCCAAGATTTCTGGAAACACCATATATTTT.

The chain has TRBV5-1 and TRBJ1-1; D is unclear. Germline V lookup: CDR1 SGHRS, CDR2 YFSETQ. V was clipped by 0 bases and J by 4 bases, with 13 bases between them. The CDR3 has 15 amino acids. Here the CDR3 reads CASSLVPESGTEAFF. The DNA for the CDR3 is TGCGCCAGCAGCTTGGTTCCGGAGTCGGGCACTGAAGCTTTCTTT.

The gene calls are TRBV30 and TRBJ1-1; D may be TRBD1 (5 bases). Between the trimmed V and J ends, which lost 0 bases and 1 base, there was a span of 6 bases. Germline V gene data show CDR1 as GTSNPN and CDR2 as SVGIG (reference sequence). The CDR3 contains 13 residues. The CDR3 DNA reads TGTGCCTGGAGTGTTCAGGGGAACACTGAAGCTTTCTTT. Amino acid sequence: CAWSVQGNTEAFF.

The V gene is TRBV29-1, the J gene TRBJ2-7; D is unresolved. The CDR3 length is 13 residues. Trimming took off 7 bases at V and 0 bases at J, with 13 bases between the two ends. Germline V gene lookup returns CDR1 SQVTM and CDR2 ANQGSEA. CDR3 amino acids: CSATDPRSYEQYF. For the CDR3, the DNA is TGCAGCGCCACTGACCCCCGCTCCTACGAGCAGTACTTC.

The chain carries TRBV7-6 and TRBJ2-7, with D possibly TRBD2 on 5 matching bases. Looked up from germline, CDR1 is SGHVS and CDR2 is FNYEAQ. The CDR3 contains 15 residues. V dropped 5 bases and J dropped 2 bases, with 16 bases sitting between them. The CDR3: CASSSQAEAPYEQYF. As DNA, the CDR3 is TGTGCCAGCAGCAGCCAGGCGGAGGCCCCCTACGAGCAGTACTTC.

The rearrangement joins TRBV19 to TRBJ2-3; tentatively, D is TRBD1 or TRBD2 (6 bases each). Germline CDR1 is LNHDA and CDR2 is SQIVND (reference sequence). Deletions cut 6 bases from V and 8 bases from J, with 18 bases between. The CDR3 runs 14 residues. This CDR3 reads CASSRDNLGGTQYF. CDR3 DNA sequence: TGTGCCAGTAGCCGGGACAACCTCGGGGGTACGCAGTATTTT.

The V and J genes are TRBV9 and TRBJ2-7, with 10 bases aligning to TRBD1. CDR3 size: 15 residues. Trimming at V came to 0 bases and at J to 2 bases, leaving 2 bases not matched to a gene. Germline V gene data show CDR1 as SGDLS and CDR2 as YYNGEE. CDR3 nucleotides: TGTGCCAGCAGCGTAGACGGGACAGGGGCCTACGAGCAGTACTTC. Protein: CASSVDGTGAYEQYF.

The chain combines TRBV7-9 with TRBJ2-4, with 9 bases fitting TRBD2. CDR3 length: 16 residues. Germline assignment: CDR1 SEHNR and CDR2 FQNEAQ (reference sequence). V was clipped by 1 base and J by 8 bases; unmatched bases: 9. As DNA, the CDR3 is TGTGCCAGCAGCTTAGGAACTAGCGGGTTCTTGGACATTCAGTACTTC. Protein: CASSLGTSGFLDIQYF.

The sample holds a few counts of this clone. CDR3 sequence: CASTYLNTGELFF. In nucleotides, the CDR3 is TGCGCCAGCACATATTTGAACACCGGGGAGCTGTTTTTT. This rearrangement joins TRBV5-1 to TRBJ2-2; D is unclear. Trimming cost V 6 bases and J 1 base, with 7 bases left between them. The germline gives CDR1 SGHRS, CDR2 YFSETQ. The CDR3 spans 13 residues. The variable domain in full, completed from reference TRBV5-1 and TRBJ2-2, reads KAGVTQTPRYLIKTRGQQVTLSCSPISGHRSVSWYQQTPGQGLQFLFEYFSETQRNKGNFPGRFSGRQFSNSRSEMNVSTLELGDSALYLCASTYLNTGELFFGEGSRLTVL.

V and J are TRBV19 and TRBJ2-1; D tentatively reads TRBD1 or TRBD2 (5 bases each). Germline assignment: CDR1 LNHDA and CDR2 SQIVND (reference sequence). The length of the CDR3 is 13 residues. The V end was cut by 1 base, the J end by 7 bases, with 8 bases between. As DNA, the CDR3 is TGTGCCAGTAGTATAGGAGGGGCAAATGAGCAGTTCTTC. Protein sequence: CASSIGGANEQFF.

The chain is built from TRBV9 and TRBJ2-1; 8 positions agree with TRBD2. The CDR3 runs 15 residues. Germline V gene sequence: CDR1 SGDLS, CDR2 YYNGEE. V was clipped by 0 bases and J by 7 bases; unmatched bases: 6. CDR3 coding DNA: TGTGCCAGCAGCGTAGACCGGTTAGCGGGGAATGAGCAGTTCTTC. Amino acid sequence: CASSVDRLAGNEQFF.

The CDR3 coding sequence is TGCGCCAGCAGCCAAGATGGATGGGGGCAAGGGTATGGCTACACCTTC. It yields the protein CASSQDGWGQGYGYTF. V gene TRBV4-3 combines with J gene TRBJ1-2; possible D gene TRBD1, 6 bases. Between the trimmed V and J ends, which lost 0 bases and 5 bases, there was a span of 16 bases. The CDR3 loop spans 16 amino acids. Germline loops: CDR1 LGHNA, CDR2 YSLEER.

This chain connects TRBV4-1 to TRBJ2-1; D call uncertain. This CDR3 region has 16 residues. Per germline, CDR1 MGHRA and CDR2 YSYEKL. Trimming removed 1 base at V and 0 bases at J, with 10 bases between. CDR3 sequence: CASSQVVKSSYNEQFF. In nucleotides, the CDR3 is TGCGCCAGCAGCCAAGTTGTGAAGAGCTCCTACAATGAGCAGTTCTTC.